One sample yielded the 22 T cell receptor beta chains listed below, sequenced in a study of control samples from healthy donors and cancer patients (dated by TCRdb to the early 2020s). The library was made by the immunoSEQ multiplex PCR assay. TCRdb took this table from immuneACCESS and kept in-frame rearrangements with V and J called. Such tables lack part of the clones; where checked against another copy, unresolved V genes explain under half of the gap, and the rest is unexplained. This sample comprises about 140,000 clones, around 90% of them detected only once. About 1.7% of the sample lies in the top ten. Sequencing was performed on blood. Receptors originate from a man in his late teens or twenties in good health.

CDR3 DNA sequence: TGTGCCAGCTCACTTCTATCGACCGGCCTGATGAGTACAGATACGCAGTATTTT. Its translation: CASSLLSTGLMSTDTQYF. J is TRBJ2-3 and V is TRBV18; D not certain. The V gene lost 4 bases and the J gene lost 3 bases, with 23 bases spanning the gap. The CDR3 has 18 amino acids. Germline V CDR1 and CDR2: KGHSH, LQKENI.

The chain has TRBV6-5 and TRBJ1-2; D unresolved. The CDR3 is 11 amino acids. Germline CDR1 MNHEY, CDR2 SVGAGI. The V and J ends lost 6 bases and 1 base respectively, with 3 bases between them. Written as DNA, the CDR3 is TGTGCCAGCAGCCTTAACTATGGCTACACCTTC. Translating it yields CASSLNYGYTF.

The chain joins TRBV3-1 (or the pseudogene TRBV3-2) to TRBJ1-3, with D tentatively TRBD1 (5 bases). V lost 1 base to trimming and J lost 9 bases, with 19 bases between them. The germline V gene encodes CDR1 LGHDT and CDR2 YNNKEL (reference sequence). The CDR3 is 16 residues long. CDR3 in DNA: TGTGCCAGCAGCCAAGGGGTTCCGTCCCTTAGGGGCACCATATATTTT. As protein: CASSQGVPSLRGTIYF.

The chain employs TRBV5-4 and TRBJ1-3; tentative D call: TRBD1 (6 bases). V lost 3 bases and J 4 bases, leaving 11 bases between the germline ends. CDR3 length: 14 amino acids. Germline V gene sequence: CDR1 SGHNT, CDR2 YYREEE (reference sequence). Here the CDR3 reads CASSSGTLGNTIYF. In DNA, the CDR3 is TGTGCCAGCAGCTCAGGGACACTCGGAAACACCATATATTTT. The variable domain in full, with the rest retrieved from reference TRBV5-4 and TRBJ1-3, is ETGVTQSPTHLIKTRGQQVTLRCSSQSGHNTVSWYQQALGQGPQFIFQYYREEENGRGNFPPRFSGLQFPNYSSELNVNALELDDSALYLCASSSGTLGNTIYFGEGSWLTVV.

J is TRBJ2-7 and V is TRBV29-1; 7 bases match TRBD1. This CDR3 is built from 16 residues. Germline V CDR1 and CDR2: SQVTM, ANQGSEA. The V segment lost 7 bases and the J segment 2 bases; nucleotides outside the gene matches: 17. The CDR3 reads CSGLVPGRQGAYEQYF. As DNA, the CDR3 is TGCAGCGGTTTAGTCCCCGGAAGACAGGGCGCCTACGAGCAGTACTTC.

For the CDR3, the DNA is TGTGCCACCCAGTCGGAAGAAGCTTACGAGCAGTACTTC. Translated: CATQSEEAYEQYF. The rearrangement uses TRBV27 and TRBJ2-7; no clear D. V was clipped by 10 bases and J by 4 bases, with 17 bases between them. Germline lookup yields CDR1 MNHEY and CDR2 SMNVEV (reference sequence). The CDR3 has 13 amino acids.

This chain uses TRBV7-8 with TRBJ2-7, with TRBD1 matching over 7 bases. This CDR3 is 13 amino acids long. The germline CDR1 and CDR2 sequences are SGHVS and FQNEAQ. The V gene end was trimmed by 5 bases and the J gene end by 4 bases; junction bases not matched to a gene: 5. The DNA of the CDR3 is TGTGCCAGCAGCCAGGGACAGTCTTACGAGCAGTACTTC. It yields the protein CASSQGQSYEQYF.

The CDR3 DNA reads TGTGCCAGCAGCCAAGAAGGGACTAGCGGGGGAGGAGGAAATGAGCAGTTCTTC. It is translated as CASSQEGTSGGGGNEQFF. The V and J genes are TRBV4-2 and TRBJ2-1, with TRBD2 matching over 14 bases. V lost 0 bases to trimming and J lost 7 bases; unmatched junction nucleotides: 8. Per germline, CDR1 LGHNA and CDR2 YNFKEQ. The CDR3 runs 18 residues.

The chain carries TRBV7-6 and TRBJ2-1; D is perhaps TRBD2 (6 bases). The germline V gene has CDR1 SGHVS and CDR2 FNYEAQ. Trimming pared 5 bases from V and 2 bases from J, leaving 19 bases between. The CDR3 runs 17 residues. CDR3 coding DNA: TGTGCCAGCAGCCTTACGGGACTTCCTTATACCTACAATGAGCAGTTCTTC. Translating it yields CASSLTGLPYTYNEQFF.

This clone was observed once. This rearrangement joins TRBV28 to TRBJ2-5; 8 nucleotides align to TRBD2. This CDR3 comprises 21 residues. V gave up 2 bases and J gave up 2 bases; unmatched junction bases: 22. CDR1 MDHEN and CDR2 SYDVKM come from the germline V gene. The CDR3, as DNA: TGTGCCAGCAGTTTAAACGGGCACATAGAATCTAGCGGGCCTCCTCAAGAGACCCAGTACTTC. Encoded protein: CASSLNGHIESSGPPQETQYF.

The J gene is TRBJ1-1, the V gene TRBV19; D unclear. This CDR3 is built from 15 residues. The germline V and J ends were trimmed by 1 base and 3 bases, with 12 bases remaining between them. Germline CDR1 and CDR2: LNHDA and SQIVND (reference sequence). The CDR3 sequence: CASSIAQARHTEAFF. CDR3 nucleotides: TGTGCCAGTAGTATAGCCCAGGCACGCCACACTGAAGCTTTCTTT.

V and J are TRBV2 and TRBJ1-3; D gene unclear. This CDR3 contains 15 residues. Trimming shortened V by 3 bases and J by 0 bases, and 9 bases separated the two germline ends. Germline loops: CDR1 SNHLY, CDR2 FYNNEI. CDR3 in amino acids: CASSDTGYSGNTIYF. The CDR3, as DNA: TGTGCCAGCAGTGATACCGGATACTCTGGAAACACCATATATTTT. The full variable domain, completed using reference TRBV2 and TRBJ1-3, is EPEVTQTPSHQVTQMGQEVILRCVPISNHLYFYWYRQILGQKVEFLVSFYNNEISEKSEIFDDQFSVERPDGSNFTLKIRSTKLEDSAMYFCASSDTGYSGNTIYFGEGSWLTVV.

The chain recombines TRBV5-6 with TRBJ1-2; D is perhaps TRBD1 (5 bases). From germline, CDR1 is SGHDT and CDR2 YYEEEE. The CDR3 covers 15 residues. V lost 2 bases and J lost 2, with 13 bases in between. CDR3 DNA: TGTGCCAGCAGCTTCCGCGGGGGTGGCAACTATGGCTACACCTTC. This gives the protein CASSFRGGGNYGYTF.

This chain connects TRBV24-1 to TRBJ2-3, with TRBD1 matching 9 bases. The CDR3 runs 16 residues. Germline loops: CDR1 KGHDR, CDR2 SFDVKD. The ends lost 0 bases at V and 1 base at J; junction bases unmatched: 1. DNA of the CDR3: TGTGCCACCAGTGATTTGGGGGACAGGGGCACAGATACGCAGTATTTT. Residues: CATSDLGDRGTDTQYF.

The J gene is TRBJ2-3, the V gene TRBV30; TRBD2 is a possible D gene (6 bases). The CDR3 is 15 residues long. Deletions cut 0 bases from V and 2 bases from J, with 12 bases between. Germline CDR1 is GTSNPN and CDR2 is SVGIG (reference sequence). CDR3 bases: TGTGCCTGGAGTGTATCAGCGGGTTACACAGATACGCAGTATTTT. It codes for CAWSVSAGYTDTQYF.

The chain combines TRBV18 with TRBJ1-1; possible D gene TRBD1, 6 bases. This CDR3 has 16 residues. Trimming took off 3 bases at V and 0 bases at J, with 14 bases between the two ends. Looked up from germline, CDR1 is KGHSH and CDR2 is LQKENI. The CDR3 here is CASSPRQVEMNTEAFF. The CDR3 DNA sequence: TGTGCCAGCTCACCTCGACAGGTTGAGATGAACACTGAAGCTTTCTTT.

V usage is TRBV30 and J usage is TRBJ2-7; perhaps D is TRBD1 or TRBD2 (6 bases each). The germline gives CDR1 GTSNPN, CDR2 SVGIG (reference sequence). V was trimmed by 0 bases and J by 2 bases, leaving 14 bases between them. CDR3 length equals 15 residues. The CDR3 sequence is CAWSVRGGWTYEQYF. CDR3 bases: TGTGCCTGGAGTGTAAGAGGGGGGTGGACCTACGAGCAGTACTTC.

This chain connects TRBV28 to TRBJ1-2; 7 bases line up with TRBD1. Trimming cost V 5 bases and J 5 bases; bases outside gene matches: 11. The CDR3 has 15 residues. Germline-derived CDR1 and CDR2 are MDHEN and SYDVKM. Written as DNA, the CDR3 is TGTGCCAGCAGTCCCCTGGGGCAGGGGGATTATGGCTACACCTTC. Translating it yields CASSPLGQGDYGYTF.

The V gene is TRBV7-9, the J gene TRBJ1-4, with a tentative D call TRBD1 (5 bases). Deletions cut 5 bases from V and 5 bases from J, with 9 bases between. The CDR3 has 13 residues. The germline V gene encodes CDR1 SEHNR and CDR2 FQNEAQ (reference sequence). The CDR3 DNA reads TGTGCCAGCAGCCCGCCAGGGAATGAAAAACTGTTTTTT. It encodes CASSPPGNEKLFF.

The chain is built from TRBV6-5 and TRBJ2-3, with D perhaps matching TRBD1 or TRBD2 (6 bases each). The CDR3 totals 15 residues. The V end lost 5 bases, the J end lost 1 base, and 13 bases lay between the germline ends. CDR1 is MNHEY and CDR2 is SVGAGI in the germline V gene. The DNA for the CDR3 is TGTGCCAGCAGTACCCGGGGGCCCCGCACAGATACGCAGTATTTT. This sequence encodes CASSTRGPRTDTQYF.

The chain employs TRBV28 and TRBJ1-6, with D possibly matching TRBD1 (6 bases). CDR1 MDHEN and CDR2 SYDVKM come from the germline V gene. Trimming removed 5 bases at V and 7 bases at J, with 18 bases between. The CDR3 loop spans 16 amino acids. The CDR3 DNA follows: TGTGCCAGCAGTCCGCGGGGGGCCGCCAAGAATTCACCCCTCCACTTT. This codes for CASSPRGAAKNSPLHF.

The gene calls are TRBV7-2 and TRBJ2-7; 7 positions match TRBD1. The germline CDR1 and CDR2 sequences are SGHTA and FQGNSA. This CDR3 has 18 residues. J gave up 5 bases and V 0 bases, and 16 bases lay outside the gene matches. The CDR3 nucleotides read TGTGCCAGCAGCTTAGCGGCCCTGGGACAGACAAGCGTCCACGAGCAGTACTTC. This translates into CASSLAALGQTSVHEQYF.